This T cell receptor (beta chain) was recovered during a study of molecular identifiers for immune sequencing clone quantification. Study overall: Replicates split RNA from around 20,000 or 100,000 naive CD8 cells five ways, and the researchers sequenced four portions.

General study points: Effector cells kept over 97% of their molecules in clones above 20 RNA copies, while naive cells kept under 1% there.

This CDR3 is built from 17 residues. The V gene's germline CDR1 is SEHNR and CDR2 FQNEAQ (reference sequence). Trimming removed 8 bases from V and 3 bases from J; junction bases left unmatched: 9. TCRdb processed the PCR reads anew with MiXCR; each CDR3 protein has one entry. The table records approximately 550,000 distinct CDR3 sequences, around a fifth of them present only once. Naive CD8 library inputs spanned roughly 20,000 to 1,100,000 sorted cells and 10%, 30% or 50% RNA. A CD8+CD4-CCR7+CD45RA+ gate was used to sort naive CD8 T cells. This clonotype was found many times. Its antigen is currently unknown.

The chain combines TRBV7-9 with TRBJ1-6; TRBD1 matches at 11 bases. The receptor was isolated from a human donor in good health. Some libraries in this study had Jurkat cell RNA spiked in. Sequencing was carried out using naive CD8+ T cells from blood, with Jurkat cell RNA spiked in. Subset of the sample: FACS-sorted CD8+CD4-CCR7+CD45RA+ naive T cells. This CDR3 is CASLITGTGGYNSPLHF. Written as DNA, the CDR3 is TGTGCCAGCCTCATAACCGGGACAGGGGGCTATAATTCACCCCTCCACTTT. The full variable domain, rest sourced from reference TRBV7-9 and TRBJ1-6, is DTGVSQNPRHKITKRGQNVTFRCDPISEHNRLYWYRQTLGQGPEFLTYFQNEAQLEKSRLLSDRFSAERPKGSFSTLEIQRTEQGDSAMYLCASLITGTGGYNSPLHFGNGTRLTVT.